This T cell receptor beta chain was profiled in a study of CD8+CD57+ T cells in acquired aplastic anemia. Study as a whole: Quantities of DNA derived from sorted CD4+ and CD8+ cells averaged about 3.2 ug. Study outcomes and limitations: A significant difference in CD8+ Simpson's diversity between patients and controls was not found.

The V end was cut by 2 bases, the J end by 0 bases, with 8 bases between. Germline CDR1 and CDR2: SNHLY and FYNNEI. The CDR3 totals 15 residues. Patients sequenced had flow cytometry evidence of CD8+CD57+ cell expansion. At blood sampling, none of the patients had yet received therapy. CDR3 and TCR beta VDJ profiling relied on a genomic DNA template. TCRdb redid the calling of the reads with MiXCR, one entry per CDR3 protein. The sample has 180,000 or so distinct CDR3 sequences, less than 60% seen once. To note about this clonotype: Its target is not known.

Specimen: sorted CD4+, CD8+, or CD8+CD57+ T cells (not recorded which) from PBMCs. The rearrangement joins TRBV2 to TRBJ2-4, with no clear D. The TCR comes from a human donor with aplastic anemia. For the CDR3, the DNA is TGTGCCAGCAGTGAATTGGCGTTAGCCAAAAACATTCAGTACTTC. It specifies CASSELALAKNIQYF.